These 21 T cell receptor beta chains originate from one sample sequenced in a study of cytomegalovirus exposure and HLA in healthy donors. The study ran its PCR with 60 Vbeta and 13 Jbeta primers. The data were produced by immunoSEQ multiplex PCR, yet TCRdb's version contains in-frame clones alone and is incomplete. Of fewer than 200,000 clones listed, 77% are singletons. The sample comprised PBMCs. The receptors originated from a woman aged 40 to 50 in good health and CMV-seropositive.

V and J are TRBV4-3 and TRBJ1-1, with 11 nucleotides matching TRBD1. Looked up from germline, CDR1 is LGHNA and CDR2 is YSLEER. The V segment lost 6 bases and the J segment 5 bases; nucleotides outside the gene matches: 14. This CDR3 comprises 17 residues. CDR3: CASSPSWTGGPGTEAFF. The CDR3 bases are TGCGCCAGCAGTCCCTCCTGGACAGGGGGCCCGGGGACTGAAGCTTTCTTT.

This chain joins TRBV30 and TRBJ2-2; 11 nucleotides line up with TRBD2. J was trimmed by 4 bases and V by 3 bases; bases with no gene match: 4. CDR1 is GTSNPN, CDR2 SVGIG, per germline (reference sequence). The CDR3 has 15 amino acids. Here the CDR3 DNA reads TGTGCCTGGAGCGTAGCGGGGGGGGTCACCGGGGAGCTGTTTTTT. Encoded protein: CAWSVAGGVTGELFF.

This clone was counted a single time. The V call is TRBV18, the J call TRBJ1-6, with D perhaps matching TRBD1 (5 bases). The V and J ends lost 3 bases and 5 bases respectively, with 11 bases between them. Germline-derived CDR1 and CDR2 are KGHSH and LQKENI. CDR3 length: 15 residues. CDR3 region: CASSPGLPNNSPLHF. In DNA form, the CDR3 reads TGTGCCAGCTCACCGGGACTGCCGAATAATTCACCCCTCCACTTT.

This clone was counted a few times. The chain links TRBV4-1 to TRBJ2-1, with D unresolved. V was shortened by 0 bases and J by 0 bases, with 6 bases between the two germline ends. The germline CDR1 and CDR2 sequences are MGHRA and YSYEKL. CDR3 length: 15 residues. This CDR3 reads CASSQDRGSYNEQFF. The CDR3 DNA sequence: TGCGCCAGCAGCCAAGACAGAGGCTCCTACAATGAGCAGTTCTTC.

The J gene is TRBJ2-1, the V gene TRBV7-2; 7 bases map to TRBD1. The germline CDR1 and CDR2 sequences are SGHTA and FQGNSA. V was clipped by 4 bases and J by 0 bases; unmatched bases: 6. There are 16 residues in the CDR3. DNA of the CDR3: TGTGCCAGCAGCTGGGACAGCTCGAGCTCCTACAATGAGCAGTTCTTC. This translates into CASSWDSSSSYNEQFF.

Worth noting for this clone: An end of the junction differs from the germline gene, which may be a read error. The chain has TRBV4-3 and TRBJ2-3; either TRBD1 or TRBD2 may supply D (5 bases each). The CDR3 consists of 17 residues. Germline V gene sequence: CDR1 LGHNA, CDR2 YSLEER. CDR3 residues: CASSEEGPLLSTDTQYF. DNA for the CDR3: TGCGCCAGCAGCGAAGAGGGGCCCTTACTTAGCACAGATACGCAGTATTTT.

The chain employs TRBV18 and TRBJ1-2; TRBD1 agrees at 8 bases. The V gene end was trimmed by 3 bases and the J gene end by 4 bases; junction bases not matched to a gene: 10. Germline values: CDR1 KGHSH, CDR2 LQKENI. The CDR3 is made up of 16 amino acids. The CDR3 nucleotides read TGTGCCAGCTCACCTGCTCCGGACAGGGTTGGCTATGGCTACACCTTC. It codes for CASSPAPDRVGYGYTF. Filled out from reference TRBV18 and TRBJ1-2, the complete variable domain reads NAGVMQNPRHLVRRRGQEARLRCSPMKGHSHVYWYRQLPEEGLKFMVYLQKENIIDESGMPKERFSAEFPKEGPSILRIQQVVRGDSAAYFCASSPAPDRVGYGYTFGSGTRLTVV.

This clone was seen only once. The V call is TRBV19, the J call TRBJ1-1, with TRBD1 matching over 7 bases. CDR1 LNHDA and CDR2 SQIVND come from the germline V gene (reference sequence). CDR3 length: 12 amino acids. Trimming took 7 bases from V and 3 from J; bases not matched to a gene: 2. CDR3 region: CASTDRYTEAFF. Written as DNA, the CDR3 is TGTGCCAGTACGGACAGGTACACTGAAGCTTTCTTT.

The chain recombines TRBV4-3 with TRBJ2-1; tentatively, D is TRBD2 (6 bases). The germline V gene encodes CDR1 LGHNA and CDR2 YSLEER. V lost 4 bases and J 16 bases, leaving 17 bases between the germline ends. CDR3 length equals 12 residues. CDR3 amino acids: CASSRRARKGFF. In DNA, the CDR3 is TGCGCCAGCAGCCGGAGGGCGAGAAAGGGATTCTTC.

Comments on this clone: The sample has other DNA sequences that encode this CDR3 too. The chain combines TRBV18 with TRBJ2-3; D may be TRBD1 (6 bases). The CDR3 extends over 14 amino acids. The V gene lost 2 bases and the J gene lost 1 base, with 7 bases spanning the gap. The germline V gene encodes CDR1 KGHSH and CDR2 LQKENI. CDR3 loop: CASSPRQGTDTQYF. The CDR3 coding sequence is TGTGCCAGCTCACCAAGACAGGGCACAGATACGCAGTATTTT.

V usage is TRBV4-2 and J usage is TRBJ2-1; 9 nucleotides line up with TRBD2. The CDR3 consists of 17 residues. Losses at the gene ends were 0 bases for V and 2 bases for J; bases not matched to a gene: 5. The germline CDR1 and CDR2 sequences are LGHNA and YNFKEQ. The CDR3 is CASSQEQAGGPYNEQFF. Here the CDR3 DNA reads TGTGCCAGCAGCCAAGAGCAAGCGGGAGGACCCTACAATGAGCAGTTCTTC.

This chain joins TRBV4-3 and TRBJ1-1; D possibly corresponds to TRBD1 (6 bases). The V end lost 1 base, the J end lost 1 base, and 19 bases lay between the germline ends. This CDR3 contains 18 residues. CDR1 and CDR2 (germline): LGHNA, YSLEER. This CDR3 is CASSQGRTGGARNTEAFF. CDR3 in DNA: TGCGCCAGCAGCCAAGGTCGGACTGGGGGGGCGCGGAACACTGAAGCTTTCTTT.

Only one count was recorded for this clone. The chain couples TRBV14 to TRBJ2-6; a possible D gene is TRBD2 (5 bases). V lost 4 bases, J lost 4 bases, and 11 bases lay in between. The CDR3 is 15 residues long. Looked up from germline, CDR1 is SGHDN and CDR2 is FVKESK. CDR3: CASSPRDFGANVLTF. CDR3 bases: TGTGCCAGCAGCCCTCGGGATTTCGGGGCCAACGTCCTGACTTTC.

This clone was detected only once. The rearrangement uses TRBV6-5 and TRBJ1-6, with a tentative D call TRBD1 (5 bases). Germline-derived CDR1 and CDR2 are MNHEY and SVGAGI. Trimming shortened V by 0 bases and J by 10 bases, and 16 bases separated the two germline ends. There are 16 residues in the CDR3. The CDR3 DNA reads TGTGCCAGCAGTTACTCGATGCGGACCGGGGGGTCACCCCTCCACTTT. It encodes CASSYSMRTGGSPLHF.

The chain employs TRBV5-6 and TRBJ1-5; 8 bases line up with TRBD1. Germline lookup yields CDR1 SGHDT and CDR2 YYEEEE. V lost 4 bases to trimming and J lost 2 bases; unmatched junction nucleotides: 2. The CDR3 has 14 residues. This CDR3 reads CASSQTGGNQPQHF. The CDR3 nucleotides read TGTGCCAGCAGCCAGACAGGGGGCAATCAGCCCCAGCATTTT.

The gene calls are TRBV5-1 and TRBJ1-5; possibly TRBD1 for D (5 bases). The germline gives CDR1 SGHRS, CDR2 YFSETQ. The CDR3 totals 15 residues. V was trimmed by 0 bases and J by 2 bases, leaving 9 bases between them. The CDR3 bases are TGCGCCAGCAGCTTGGAAGGGGTTGGCAATCAGCCCCAGCATTTT. Residues: CASSLEGVGNQPQHF. The entire variable domain, with the rest obtained from reference TRBV5-1 and TRBJ1-5, is as follows: KAGVTQTPRYLIKTRGQQVTLSCSPISGHRSVSWYQQTPGQGLQFLFEYFSETQRNKGNFPGRFSGRQFSNSRSEMNVSTLELGDSALYLCASSLEGVGNQPQHFGDGTRLSIL.

The chain links TRBV19 to TRBJ1-2; the match to TRBD1 covers 10 bases. CDR1 LNHDA and CDR2 SQIVND come from the germline V gene (reference sequence). The V gene end was trimmed by 3 bases and the J gene end by 6 bases; junction bases not matched to a gene: 10. The CDR3 totals 16 residues. The CDR3 DNA reads TGTGCCAGTAGTATTGACGGGACAGGGGATAATCATGGCTACACCTTC. Translation gives CASSIDGTGDNHGYTF.

The chain couples TRBV6-5 to TRBJ1-1; D possibly corresponds to TRBD1 (5 bases). Germline CDR1 reads MNHEY; CDR2 reads SVGAGI. The CDR3 runs to 15 residues. The V gene lost 0 bases and the J gene lost 3 bases, with 11 bases spanning the gap. This chain's CDR3 is CASSYSTRGYTEAFF. DNA for the CDR3: TGTGCCAGCAGTTACTCAACCCGGGGGTACACTGAAGCTTTCTTT.

The chain joins TRBV28 to TRBJ2-1; the D gene is possibly TRBD2 (6 bases). The CDR3 spans 13 residues. Germline V gene lookup returns CDR1 MDHEN and CDR2 SYDVKM. Trimming pared 2 bases from V and 4 bases from J, leaving 6 bases between. CDR3 loop: CASSLGGYNEQFF. The CDR3 DNA reads as TGTGCCAGCAGTTTAGGAGGGTACAATGAGCAGTTCTTC.

The chain combines TRBV7-2 with TRBJ2-7; 12 positions agree with TRBD2. CDR3 length: 15 amino acids. With V trimmed by 4 bases and J by 3 bases, 4 bases remained unmatched. Germline-derived CDR1 and CDR2 are SGHTA and FQGNSA. For the CDR3, the DNA is TGTGCCAGCAGCTCCGCTAGCGGGGGGGGCTACGAGCAGTACTTC. As protein: CASSSASGGGYEQYF. Complete variable domain (other parts from reference TRBV7-2 and TRBJ2-7): GAGVSQSPSNKVTEKGKDVELRCDPISGHTALYWYRQSLGQGLEFLIYFQGNSAPDKSGLPSDRFSAERTGGSVSTLTIQRTQQEDSAVYLCASSSASGGGYEQYFGPGTRLTVT.

The chain uses TRBV29-1 and TRBJ1-1, with TRBD1 identical over 7 bases. The V segment lost 6 bases and the J segment 6 bases; nucleotides outside the gene matches: 10. The CDR3 contains 13 residues. Germline CDR1 reads SQVTM; CDR2 reads ANQGSEA. The CDR3 region is CSVTGMGSAEAFF. CDR3 bases: TGCAGCGTGACAGGGATGGGAAGTGCTGAAGCTTTCTTT. Supplemented by reference TRBV29-1 and TRBJ1-1, the full variable domain reads SAVISQKPSRDICQRGTSLTIQCQVDSQVTMMFWYRQQPGQSLTLIATANQGSEATYESGFVIDKFPISRPNLTFSTLTVSNMSPEDSSIYLCSVTGMGSAEAFFGQGTRLTVV.